The source of this T cell receptor beta chain is a study of blood T cell repertoires in COVID-19. Germline lookup yields CDR1 GTSNPN and CDR2 SVGIG (reference sequence). The CDR3 consists of 18 residues. V was clipped by 0 bases and J by 0 bases; unmatched bases: 10. Participant-reported clinical history was the basis for cohort assignment. The recovered donors of Cohort 3 showed two negative PCRs, clearance, or symptom resolution. Sequenced by immunoSEQ multiplex PCR; TCRdb stores in-frame clones only, minus some. The sample consists of fewer than 250,000 clones, roughly nine tenths of them appearing once.

Sequenced sample: PBMCs or T cells enriched from blood (not recorded which). The origin of this receptor is a man aged 25-40 years who had recovered from COVID-19. The chain carries TRBV30 and TRBJ1-5, with 8 bases that match TRBD1. The CDR3 nucleotides read TGTGCCTGGAGTGTACGGGACAGGCACCAATATAGCAATCAGCCCCAGCATTTT. Amino acid sequence: CAWSVRDRHQYSNQPQHF. Drawing the rest from reference TRBV30 and TRBJ1-5, the complete variable domain is SQTIHQWPATLVQPVGSPLSLECTVEGTSNPNLYWYRQAAGRGLQLLFYSVGIGQISSEVPQNLSASRPQDRQFILSSKKLLLSDSGFYLCAWSVRDRHQYSNQPQHFGDGTRLSIL.